The 13 T cell receptor beta chains in this list originate from one sample, sequenced in a study of T cell repertoires in ileal Crohn's disease. Clones were read by immunoSEQ multiplex PCR, and TCRdb kept only the in-frame ones, dropping some. The sample records about 12,000 clones, 75% to 85% being singletons. Specified time point: neoterminal ileum biopsy at postoperative endoscopy, about 6 months after surgery. The specimen was ileal tissue. These receptors came from an adult with Crohn's disease.

The CDR3 DNA reads TGTGCCAGCAGCTCGGGGGGTCCCCAAGAGACCCAGTACTTC. This sequence encodes CASSSGGPQETQYF. The chain joins TRBV11-3 to TRBJ2-5; TRBD2 matches 7 bases. V lost 4 bases to trimming and J lost 1 base; unmatched junction nucleotides: 3. The CDR3 spans 14 residues. Germline values: CDR1 SGHNT, CDR2 YENEEA.

The chain is built from TRBV7-9 and TRBJ1-5, with TRBD1 as a possible D gene (6 bases). Trimming pared 3 bases from V and 4 bases from J, leaving 7 bases between. This CDR3 comprises 13 residues. CDR1 is SEHNR, CDR2 FQNEAQ, per germline (reference sequence). CDR3 protein: CASSFGTNQPQHF. As DNA, the CDR3 is TGTGCCAGCAGCTTCGGGACAAATCAGCCCCAGCATTTT.

J is TRBJ1-2 and V is TRBV9, with 8 bases fitting TRBD1. V was pared by 3 bases and J by 1 base, with 2 bases of the junction left unmatched. The CDR3 is 14 amino acids. Germline assignment: CDR1 SGDLS and CDR2 YYNGEE. The CDR3 coding sequence is TGTGCCAGCAGCGCCGGACAGGGTAACTATGGCTACACCTTC. This encodes CASSAGQGNYGYTF.

The sample holds one count of this clone. The chain recombines TRBV27 with TRBJ2-5; 13 bases fit TRBD2. The V gene end was trimmed by 5 bases and the J gene end by 4 bases; junction bases not matched to a gene: 10. CDR1 MNHEY and CDR2 SMNVEV come from the germline V gene (reference sequence). This CDR3 spans 17 amino acids. CDR3 DNA sequence: TGTGCCAGCAGTCCATCCCCGGGACTAGCGGGGAGAGAGACCCAGTACTTC. Protein product: CASSPSPGLAGRETQYF.

The rearrangement links TRBV18 to TRBJ2-7; 11 bases match TRBD2. J lost 7 bases, V lost 6 bases, and 14 bases had no gene match. Germline lookup yields CDR1 KGHSH and CDR2 LQKENI. The CDR3 length is 16 residues. The CDR3 sequence is CASSPQTGTSGLEQYF. CDR3 bases: TGTGCCAGCTCTCCCCAGACCGGGACTAGCGGCCTTGAGCAGTACTTC.

J is TRBJ2-5 and V is TRBV9; D not resolved. Per germline, CDR1 SGDLS and CDR2 YYNGEE. The CDR3 spans 13 residues. V lost 2 bases and J lost 2, with 7 bases in between. The CDR3 nucleotides are TGTGCCAGCAGCGTTCGCGGACAAGAGACCCAGTACTTC. It yields the protein CASSVRGQETQYF.

This clone was seen a handful of times. V usage is TRBV9 and J usage is TRBJ2-1; 9 bases map to TRBD1. Trimming at V came to 6 bases and at J to 3 bases, leaving 7 bases not matched to a gene. CDR3 length: 15 amino acids. Germline loops: CDR1 SGDLS, CDR2 YYNGEE. The CDR3 region is CASTRGTGHYNEQFF. The DNA for the CDR3 is TGTGCCAGCACGAGAGGGACAGGGCACTACAATGAGCAGTTCTTC.

In its sample, this clone was seen once. The rearrangement joins TRBV6-1 to TRBJ2-7; 7 bases map to TRBD1. Germline lookup yields CDR1 MNHNS and CDR2 SASEGT. Unmatched junction bases numbered 5, after V lost 1 base and J lost 2 bases. This CDR3 has 15 amino acids. The CDR3, as DNA: TGTGCCAGCAGTGAAGGTACAGGGGAACCCTACGAGCAGTACTTC. This sequence encodes CASSEGTGEPYEQYF.

This clone occurred once. The V gene is TRBV10-3, the J gene TRBJ1-2, with D possibly TRBD1 on 6 matching bases. The CDR3 runs to 14 residues. Germline values: CDR1 ENHRY, CDR2 SYGVKD. The V end was cut by 0 bases, the J end by 8 bases, with 13 bases between. CDR3 region: CAISESSGAEGYTF. Here the CDR3 DNA reads TGTGCCATCAGTGAGTCGTCAGGGGCTGAGGGCTACACCTTC.

This clone showed up just once. This chain joins TRBV5-6 and TRBJ1-2, with TRBD1 identical over 8 bases. Germline CDR1 reads SGHDT; CDR2 reads YYEEEE. The CDR3 covers 17 residues. The V gene end was trimmed by 0 bases and the J gene end by 3 bases; junction bases not matched to a gene: 10. DNA of the CDR3: TGTGCCAGCAGCTTGGGCCCGCCCGGGACAGGCTACTATGGCTACACCTTC. This sequence encodes CASSLGPPGTGYYGYTF.

J is TRBJ1-1 and V is TRBV5-5, with 7 positions matching TRBD1. V shed 3 bases and J 3 bases; nucleotides not matched to a gene: 2. The CDR3 runs 13 residues. The V gene's germline CDR1 is SGHKS and CDR2 YYEKEE (reference sequence). The CDR3 DNA is TGTGCCAGCAGCTCGCAGGGGGACACTGAAGCTTTCTTT. Translated, it gives CASSSQGDTEAFF.

This chain joins TRBV28 and TRBJ2-7; D unresolved. The CDR3 runs to 13 residues. Germline CDR1 and CDR2: MDHEN and SYDVKM. V gave up 2 bases and J gave up 0 bases, with 5 bases separating them. CDR3 protein: CASSLGGSYEQYF. The CDR3, as DNA: TGTGCCAGCAGTTTAGGCGGCTCCTACGAGCAGTACTTC. Combining the CDR3 with reference TRBV28 and TRBJ2-7 gives the whole variable domain DVKVTQSSRYLVKRTGEKVFLECVQDMDHENMFWYRQDPGLGLRLIYFSYDVKMKEKGDIPEGYSVSREKKERFSLILESASTNQTSMYLCASSLGGSYEQYFGPGTRLTVT.

The V and J genes are TRBV11-1 and TRBJ1-1; D is undetermined. Trimming removed 5 bases at V and 4 bases at J, with 14 bases between. The germline gives CDR1 SGHAT, CDR2 FQDESV (reference sequence). The CDR3 has 14 residues. CDR3 sequence (DNA): TGTGCCAGCAGCCGAGGGAGAACAATCACTGAAGCTTTCTTT. Encoded protein: CASSRGRTITEAFF.